The 27 T cell receptor beta chains below come from one sample, sequenced in a study of CD8 T cells in Susac syndrome. The RNA input was roughly 0.45 to 1 ug, and it was reverse transcribed with random hexamers. TCRdb reanalysed the immunoSEQ multiplex PCR reads using MiXCR and keeps one entry per CDR3 protein. This table has 190,000 or so distinct CDR3 sequences, 90% to 95% appearing once. Sequencing was carried out using CD4+ T cells from PBMCs. The source is a human donor with multiple sclerosis.

V usage is TRBV3-1 and J usage is TRBJ2-5, with D perhaps TRBD2 (5 bases). Germline V gene sequence: CDR1 LGHDT, CDR2 YNNKEL (reference sequence). This CDR3 is 13 amino acids long. Trimming cost V 4 bases and J 7 bases, with 13 bases left between them. The CDR3: CASSPSRRGTQYF. The CDR3 coding sequence is TGTGCCAGCAGCCCTAGCAGGAGAGGGACCCAGTACTTC.

V usage is TRBV9 and J usage is TRBJ2-2, with 9 bases identical to TRBD2. Per germline, CDR1 SGDLS and CDR2 YYNGEE. Germline trimming cut 4 bases from V and 0 bases from J; bases unmatched to any gene: 4. The CDR3 spans 16 residues. CDR3 DNA: TGTGCCAGCAGCTTCGGGACTAGCTCGAACACCGGGGAGCTGTTTTTT. This codes for CASSFGTSSNTGELFF. Full variable domain (remainder filled in from reference TRBV9 and TRBJ2-2): DSGVTQTPKHLITATGQRVTLRCSPRSGDLSVYWYQQSLDQGLQFLIQYYNGEERAKGNILERFSAQQFPDLHSELNLSSLELGDSALYFCASSFGTSSNTGELFFGEGSRLTVL.

This clonotype appeared a single time. This sequence joins TRBV6-2 or TRBV6-3 and TRBJ2-5; D remains unclear. The CDR3 is made up of 13 amino acids. Germline CDR1 is MNHEY and CDR2 is SVGEGT. Trimming left V 6 bases short and J 3 bases short, with 11 bases between. The CDR3 reads CASSPHSEETQYF. In nucleotides, the CDR3 is TGTGCCAGCAGCCCCCATTCCGAAGAGACCCAGTACTTC.

The rearrangement joins TRBV30 to TRBJ1-2; D not resolved. CDR3 length: 12 amino acids. Germline lookup yields CDR1 GTSNPN and CDR2 SVGIG (reference sequence). The V and J ends lost 6 bases and 6 bases respectively, with 14 bases between them. DNA of the CDR3: TGTGCCTGTTACGCGGGGTCGAATGGCTACACCTTC. It specifies CACYAGSNGYTF.

The chain joins TRBV20-1 to TRBJ2-7, with 7 bases that match TRBD1. Germline-derived CDR1 and CDR2 are DFQATT and SNEGSKA (reference sequence). V lost 3 bases, J lost 0 bases, and 8 bases stayed unmatched. The CDR3 is made up of 15 amino acids. In DNA, the CDR3 is TGCAGTGCTAGGGTCGTGACAGGGATCTCCTACGAGCAGTACTTC. Its translation: CSARVVTGISYEQYF.

The gene calls are TRBV7-3 and TRBJ1-1; maybe TRBD1 (5 bases). Trimming removed 2 bases at V and 4 bases at J, with 14 bases between. The CDR3 has 15 residues. CDR1 is SGHTA and CDR2 is FQGTGA in the germline V gene. CDR3 DNA: TGTGCCAGCAGCTTAGAACGTACAGGTTCCACTGAAGCTTTCTTT. Translation: CASSLERTGSTEAFF.

The chain links TRBV18 to TRBJ2-5, with TRBD2 identical over 8 bases. Unmatched junction bases numbered 7, after V lost 3 bases and J lost 1 base. The CDR3 sequence is 16 residues long. Germline V lookup: CDR1 KGHSH, CDR2 LQKENI. DNA for the CDR3: TGTGCCAGCTCACCTCTCTCCCGGGAGGGCCAAGAGACCCAGTACTTC. Amino acid sequence: CASSPLSREGQETQYF. The full variable domain, in which reference TRBV18 and TRBJ2-5 provide the parts outside the CDR3, is NAGVMQNPRHLVRRRGQEARLRCSPMKGHSHVYWYRQLPEEGLKFMVYLQKENIIDESGMPKERFSAEFPKEGPSILRIQQVVRGDSAAYFCASSPLSREGQETQYFGPGTRLLVL.

The chain carries TRBV6-5 and TRBJ2-7; D gene ambiguous. The CDR3 totals 13 residues. Germline lookup yields CDR1 MNHEY and CDR2 SVGAGI. V dropped 2 bases and J dropped 7 bases, with 12 bases sitting between them. CDR3 protein: CASSYGRVGEQYF. CDR3 nucleotide sequence: TGTGCCAGCAGTTACGGTAGGGTCGGGGAGCAGTACTTC.

The gene calls are TRBV6-5 and TRBJ2-1; D unclear. V was pared by 2 bases and J by 6 bases, with 8 bases between. In germline, CDR1 is MNHEY, CDR2 SVGAGI. The CDR3 contains 13 residues. Written as DNA, the CDR3 is TGTGCCAGCAGTTACGTGTTCTCCAATGAGCAGTTCTTC. Encoded protein: CASSYVFSNEQFF.

The chain recombines TRBV20-1 with TRBJ2-1; 13 bases match TRBD2. The germline V gene encodes CDR1 DFQATT and CDR2 SNEGSKA (reference sequence). J was trimmed by 8 bases and V by 1 base; bases with no gene match: 5. The CDR3 contains 15 residues. This CDR3 is CSARGTSGGADEQFF. The DNA for the CDR3 is TGCAGTGCTAGAGGAACTAGCGGGGGGGCAGATGAGCAGTTCTTC.

CDR3 nucleotide sequence: TGCAGTGCTAGACCCGTCCGGGACAGGGTTTACAATGAGCAGTTCTTC. Translation gives CSARPVRDRVYNEQFF. This chain uses TRBV20-1 with TRBJ2-1; 9 nucleotides line up with TRBD1. The V and J ends lost 2 bases and 4 bases, in that order; junction bases with no gene match: 9. The CDR3 is made up of 16 amino acids. CDR1 DFQATT and CDR2 SNEGSKA come from the germline V gene (reference sequence).

The chain links TRBV3-1 to TRBJ2-2, with TRBD1 as a possible D gene (6 bases). Trimming took off 7 bases at V and 5 bases at J, with 14 bases between the two ends. The CDR3 is 14 residues long. The V gene's germline CDR1 is LGHDT and CDR2 YNNKEL (reference sequence). CDR3 amino acids: CASTEGQITGELFF. The CDR3 DNA reads as TGTGCCAGCACAGAGGGACAAATTACCGGGGAGCTGTTTTTT.

A single count supports this clonotype. CDR3 region: CASSLISYNSPLHF. The CDR3 DNA sequence: TGTGCCAGCAGCCTCATCTCCTATAATTCACCCCTCCACTTT. V gene TRBV3-1 combines with J gene TRBJ1-6, with no clear D. Germline V lookup: CDR1 LGHDT, CDR2 YNNKEL (reference sequence). The CDR3 has 14 amino acids. Trimming left V 4 bases short and J 0 bases short, with 4 bases between.

The chain is built from TRBV11-1 and TRBJ2-5; 8 positions match TRBD1. V was pared by 6 bases and J by 3 bases, with 6 bases of the junction left unmatched. The CDR3 has 14 amino acids. Germline assignment: CDR1 SGHAT and CDR2 FQDESV (reference sequence). In nucleotides, the CDR3 is TGTGCCAGCAGTCGTCAGGGGGCCGAAGAGACCCAGTACTTC. Its protein is CASSRQGAEETQYF.

The chain employs TRBV5-7 and TRBJ1-2; the D is unclear. TRBV5-7 is treated as an ORF (open reading frame) with a function not yet certain. CDR3 length: 16 residues. Trimming shortened V by 1 base and J by 2 bases, and 15 bases separated the two germline ends. This chain's CDR3 is CASSLNSANGNYGYTF. As DNA, the CDR3 is TGTGCCAGCAGCTTGAATTCCGCGAATGGGAACTATGGCTACACCTTC.

This rearrangement joins TRBV29-1 to TRBJ2-5; perhaps TRBD1 as D (5 bases). Trimming left V 4 bases short and J 3 bases short, with 12 bases between. The CDR3 runs to 13 residues. CDR1 is SQVTM and CDR2 is ANQGSEA in the germline V gene. CDR3 in DNA: TGCAGCGTTGGCGGCAGGGAAAAAGAGACCCAGTACTTC. Its protein product is CSVGGREKETQYF.

V usage is TRBV6-1 and J usage is TRBJ2-6; possibly TRBD2 for D (6 bases). V lost 3 bases and J lost 0, with 9 bases in between. The germline V gene has CDR1 MNHNS and CDR2 SASEGT. This CDR3 is built from 16 residues. The CDR3 reads CASSEGTASGANVLTF. DNA for the CDR3: TGTGCCAGCAGTGAGGGGACTGCCTCTGGGGCCAACGTCCTGACTTTC.

This clonotype was seen once. The chain uses TRBV15 and TRBJ2-3; 11 bases line up with TRBD1. This CDR3 is built from 18 residues. V was clipped by 0 bases and J by 8 bases; unmatched bases: 13. Germline loops: CDR1 LNHNV, CDR2 YYDKDF (reference sequence). CDR3 DNA sequence: TGTGCCACCAGCAGAGATGGTGGAGGGACAGGGGGTCCCGGTACGCAGTATTTT. This gives the protein CATSRDGGGTGGPGTQYF.

In nucleotides, the CDR3 is TGCGCCAGCAGCTTGGTGGACAGGGAAGAGACCCAGTACTTC. This codes for CASSLVDREETQYF. The chain carries TRBV5-1 and TRBJ2-5; 8 bases map to TRBD1. The CDR3 spans 14 residues. The V and J ends lost 0 bases and 3 bases, in that order; junction bases with no gene match: 1. CDR1 is SGHRS and CDR2 is YFSETQ in the germline V gene.

J is TRBJ2-3 and V is TRBV6-5; no firm D call. V was trimmed by 2 bases and J by 8 bases, leaving 14 bases between them. The CDR3 runs to 14 residues. Germline V lookup: CDR1 MNHEY, CDR2 SVGAGI. The CDR3 sequence is CASSYLAGRPTQYF. CDR3 DNA: TGTGCCAGCAGTTACCTCGCTGGACGGCCTACGCAGTATTTT.

This chain connects TRBV3-1 to TRBJ2-4; possibly TRBD1 for D (5 bases). The CDR3 extends over 15 amino acids. The V end was cut by 5 bases, the J end by 2 bases, with 13 bases between. Germline V lookup: CDR1 LGHDT, CDR2 YNNKEL (reference sequence). Written as DNA, the CDR3 is TGTGCCAGCAGCTTGCAGGGCACCCCCAAAAACATTCAGTACTTC. Protein: CASSLQGTPKNIQYF. The complete variable domain, with remaining parts taken from reference TRBV3-1 and TRBJ2-4, reads DTAVSQTPKYLVTQMGNDKSIKCEQNLGHDTMYWYKQDSKKFLKIMFSYNNKELIINETVPNRFSPKSPDKAHLNLHINSLELGDSAVYFCASSLQGTPKNIQYFGAGTRLSVL.

This rearrangement joins TRBV29-1 to TRBJ2-7; the D gene is possibly TRBD2 (6 bases). This CDR3 spans 14 amino acids. Germline CDR1 SQVTM, CDR2 ANQGSEA. V was shortened by 4 bases and J by 2 bases, with 15 bases between the two germline ends. CDR3 in amino acids: CSVGRETRAYEQYF. In DNA, the CDR3 is TGCAGCGTTGGGAGGGAAACCCGGGCCTACGAGCAGTACTTC.

The rearrangement links TRBV20-1 to TRBJ2-7, with TRBD2 matching 11 bases. V was clipped by 7 bases and J by 2 bases; unmatched bases: 7. The CDR3 is made up of 14 amino acids. The germline V gene encodes CDR1 DFQATT and CDR2 SNEGSKA (reference sequence). The CDR3 DNA is TGCAGTGTTTTCGTAGCGGGAGGGCCCTACGAGCAGTACTTC. This gives the protein CSVFVAGGPYEQYF.

This clonotype came up once. The gene calls are TRBV7-7 and TRBJ2-5, with 8 bases lining up with TRBD2. The germline V gene encodes CDR1 SSHAT and CDR2 FNYEAQ (reference sequence). There are 13 residues in the CDR3. With 1 base clipped from V and 9 bases from J, the junction kept 4 bases outside the gene matches. Written as DNA, the CDR3 is TGTGCCAGCAGCTTAGATAGCGGGATGGCCCAGTACTTC. Translation: CASSLDSGMAQYF. The full variable domain, its missing parts supplied by reference TRBV7-7 and TRBJ2-5, is GAGVSQSPRYKVTKRGQDVTLRCDPISSHATLYWYQQALGQGPEFLTYFNYEAQPDKSGLPSDRFSAERPEGSISTLTIQRTEQRDSAMYRCASSLDSGMAQYFGPGTRLLVL.

The rearrangement uses TRBV6-5 and TRBJ2-2; D not certain. There are 13 residues in the CDR3. Germline values: CDR1 MNHEY, CDR2 SVGAGI. Trimming cost V 0 bases and J 5 bases, with 4 bases left between them. CDR3 region: CASSYSRTGELFF. The CDR3 nucleotides are TGTGCCAGCAGTTACTCGAGGACCGGGGAGCTGTTTTTT.

This clonotype was seen only once. The chain uses TRBV7-8 and TRBJ2-1, with a possible D match to TRBD2 (6 bases). Trimming took 5 bases from V and 15 from J, leaving 17 bases between them. Germline CDR1 SGHVS, CDR2 FQNEAQ. The length of the CDR3 is 12 residues. CDR3 region: CASSHLGLPRFF. The CDR3 DNA follows: TGTGCCAGCAGCCACCTGGGACTTCCTCGGTTCTTC. The whole variable domain, remainder taken from reference TRBV7-8 and TRBJ2-1, is GAGVSQSPRYKVAKRGQDVALRCDPISGHVSLFWYQQALGQGPEFLTYFQNEAQLDKSGLPSDRFFAERPEGSVSTLKIQRTQQEDSAVYLCASSHLGLPRFFGPGTRLTVL.

The chain uses TRBV14 and TRBJ1-4; D gene uncertain. Germline V gives CDR1 SGHDN, CDR2 FVKESK. The germline V and J ends were trimmed by 0 bases and 0 bases, with 8 bases remaining between them. CDR3 length: 16 amino acids. The CDR3 reads CASSQEPFATNEKLFF. DNA of the CDR3: TGTGCCAGCAGCCAAGAACCTTTTGCAACTAATGAAAAACTGTTTTTT.